This T cell receptor beta chain derives from a study of blood T cell repertoires in COVID-19. Study overall: Samples came from the United States, Italy and Spain, spanning acute and convalescent COVID-19. T cells, B-cell-depleted T cells, or PBMCs provided the cDNA or gDNA that served as material.

This clone was found once. In the original processing: Reference gene primer amplification in the assay estimated nucleated cell counts. Using immunoSEQ multiplex PCR, the repertoire was profiled, and TCRdb retains in-frame clones only, with some absent. The DNA was the basis for D and trimming; V, J and clone size are from that table. The sample carries some 130,000 clones, roughly nine tenths recorded once. The CDR3 is 16 residues long. Germline-derived CDR1 and CDR2 are MDHEN and SYDVKM. V lost 5 bases to trimming and J lost 4 bases, with 18 bases between them. The chain joins TRBV28 to TRBJ2-1, with a weak D call TRBD2 (6 bases). This TCR was sampled from a woman in her 70s with COVID-19, enrolled during active disease. The specimen was peripheral blood. The CDR3 coding sequence is TGTGCCAGCAGTACCCCCGGGGAGGCAAAGTACAATGAGCAGTTCTTC. As protein: CASSTPGEAKYNEQFF.